This TCR beta chain emerged from a study of CD8 T cells in ankylosing spondylitis. The study's findings and limits: A TCR beta motif made of several highly homologous variants seemed typical of ankylosing spondylitis blood.

Concerning this clonotype: Its antigen is unidentified.

Germline CDR1 is KGHSH and CDR2 is LQKENI. The ends were cut back, 2 bases at V and 7 bases at J, with 21 bases in the middle. The CDR3 sequence is 17 residues long. TCRdb re-derived calls from the 5' RACE reads in MiXCR, one entry per CDR3 protein. The table includes just over 300,000 distinct CDR3 sequences, around 20% detected once. The chain combines TRBV18 with TRBJ2-4; D might be TRBD2 (6 bases). The source of this sequence is a female donor with ankylosing spondylitis or in good health (not recorded which). Source material: blood, either unsorted or a sorted T cell fraction (not recorded which). The CDR3, as DNA: TGTGCCAGCTCACCATCTTATACGGGAGTAGTGAATAACATTCAGTACTTC. Amino acid sequence: CASSPSYTGVVNNIQYF.